This T cell receptor (beta chain) derives from a study of blood T cells in healthy people across ages. In the study overall: Template switching caught about one barcoded beta molecule for each two T cells.

About this clonotype: The antigen is undetermined.

This CDR3 spans 14 amino acids. Trimming cost V 6 bases and J 2 bases, with 13 bases left between them. CDR1 and CDR2 from the germline V gene are MNHNS and SASEGT. A second PCR of 7 to 11 cycles used a sample-barcoded 5' primer and a J-beta primer mix. In TCRdb, the 5' RACE reads were re-called with MiXCR into one record per CDR3 protein. Here the sample spans approximately 2,000,000 distinct CDR3 sequences, about 39% being singletons. Study-wide findings and caveats: The recorded TCR beta diversity per million T cells decreased in a roughly linear manner with age. The unknown donor CMV status may have confounded expanded clonotype changes.

The sample consisted of blood. The chain uses TRBV6-1 and TRBJ2-5; D not certain. The sequence derives from a human donor in good health. The CDR3 sequence is CASRGSTYQETQYF. The CDR3 DNA follows: TGTGCCAGCAGGGGCAGTACATATCAAGAGACCCAGTACTTC.